The 29 T cell receptor beta chains given below trace back to one sample, sequenced in a study of cytomegalovirus exposure and HLA in healthy donors. Vbeta (60) and Jbeta (13) primers were used in the PCR. The assay was immunoSEQ multiplex PCR, and TCRdb's table has in-frame clones only and misses some. The profile covers approximately 85,000 clones, with 75% to 85% appearing a single time and 32% taken by the ten largest. Sequencing was carried out using PBMCs. These receptors all come from a man aged 50 or older in good health and CMV-seropositive.

This clone was detected only once. This chain links TRBV5-1 with TRBJ2-3; D gene ambiguous. This CDR3 has 12 amino acids. Germline V gives CDR1 SGHRS, CDR2 YFSETQ. The ends were cut back, 4 bases at V and 0 bases at J, with 3 bases in the middle. DNA for the CDR3: TGCGCCAGCAGCCAGAGCACAGATACGCAGTATTTT. It translates to CASSQSTDTQYF.

The chain recombines TRBV4-3 with TRBJ2-7; 14 bases map to TRBD2. Germline values: CDR1 LGHNA, CDR2 YSLEER. This CDR3 has 15 amino acids. V dropped 5 bases and J dropped 2; count of bases not matched to a gene: 2. CDR3 in DNA: TGCGCCAGCAGCTCGGGACTAGCGGGAGCCTACGAGCAGTACTTC. Encoded protein: CASSSGLAGAYEQYF.

The chain carries TRBV19 and TRBJ2-7; D is perhaps TRBD1 (5 bases). CDR3 length equals 14 residues. The V and J ends lost 5 bases and 3 bases respectively, with 14 bases between them. Germline V gene lookup returns CDR1 LNHDA and CDR2 SQIVND (reference sequence). CDR3 sequence (DNA): TGTGCCAGTAGTCTCCAGGGCTATATCTACGAGCAGTACTTC. Translated, it gives CASSLQGYIYEQYF.

The V gene is TRBV6-6, the J gene TRBJ2-2; 7 bases align to TRBD1. V gave up 2 bases and J gave up 7 bases; unmatched junction bases: 4. Germline V CDR1 and CDR2: MNHNY, SVGAGI (reference sequence). The CDR3 contains 14 residues. The CDR3 sequence: CASSYPGGGGELFF. CDR3 DNA sequence: TGTGCCAGCAGTTACCCAGGGGGTGGCGGGGAGCTGTTTTTT.

The chain couples TRBV7-6 to TRBJ2-1; 7 nucleotides align to TRBD2. Germline CDR1 and CDR2: SGHVS and FNYEAQ. After removal of 1 base from V and 4 bases from J, the junction contained 7 bases not matched to a gene. The CDR3 extends over 16 amino acids. The CDR3 is CASSLEGGSLYNEQFF. CDR3 in DNA: TGTGCCAGCAGCTTAGAAGGCGGGAGTTTGTACAATGAGCAGTTCTTC.

Written as DNA, the CDR3 is TGTGCCAGCAGCGGCAGGGTCAGCACTGAAGCTTTCTTT. Amino acids: CASSGRVSTEAFF. The chain has TRBV6-5 and TRBJ1-1, with D possibly being TRBD1 (5 bases). The ends were cut back, 6 bases at V and 4 bases at J, with 12 bases in the middle. This CDR3 contains 13 residues. Germline values: CDR1 MNHEY, CDR2 SVGAGI.

The chain is built from TRBV6-6 and TRBJ1-1; no clear D gene. Per the germline V gene, CDR1 is MNHNY and CDR2 is SVGAGI (reference sequence). Trimming removed 6 bases from V and 5 bases from J, with 16 bases in between. The CDR3 is made up of 14 amino acids. The CDR3 DNA reads as TGTGCCAGCAGACCCGAGACCCTGAGGACTGAAGCTTTCTTT. Protein product: CASRPETLRTEAFF.

The V and J genes are TRBV19 and TRBJ2-1; D not certain. V shed 3 bases and J shed 0 bases, with 9 bases lying between them. This CDR3 is built from 15 residues. Germline V CDR1 and CDR2: LNHDA, SQIVND (reference sequence). As DNA, the CDR3 is TGTGCCAGTAGTATTTCCGGGTTCTCCTACAATGAGCAGTTCTTC. Amino acids: CASSISGFSYNEQFF.

CDR3 in amino acids: CASTRYSMDEQYF. In DNA form, the CDR3 reads TGTGCCAGCACTCGGTACAGCATGGACGAGCAGTACTTC. The gene calls are TRBV25-1 and TRBJ2-7; no reliable D call. Per germline, CDR1 MGHDK and CDR2 SYGVNS. V was pared by 7 bases and J by 5 bases, with 15 bases between. The CDR3 covers 13 residues.

This chain links TRBV6-5 with TRBJ2-1; 12 nucleotides agree with TRBD2. Germline CDR1 and CDR2: MNHEY and SVGAGI. Trimming removed 1 base from V and 7 bases from J; junction bases left unmatched: 2. This CDR3 is 15 amino acids long. The DNA of the CDR3 is TGTGCCAGCAGTTACTTCGGGACTAGCGGGAATGAGCAGTTCTTC. Its translation: CASSYFGTSGNEQFF.

This clone was picked up one time. CDR3 protein: CASSRERTSSYEQYF. The CDR3 bases are TGTGCCAGCAGCCGAGAGCGGACTAGCAGCTACGAGCAGTACTTC. The V gene is TRBV4-2, the J gene TRBJ2-7; 8 bases line up with TRBD2. There are 15 residues in the CDR3. The germline V gene has CDR1 LGHNA and CDR2 YNFKEQ. V shed 4 bases and J 3 bases; nucleotides not matched to a gene: 8.

Written as DNA, the CDR3 is TGTGCCAGTAGAAGCGGGACCGCCAGCTCCTACGAGCAGTACTTC. Its protein is CASRSGTASSYEQYF. The rearrangement joins TRBV19 to TRBJ2-7; 7 bases agree with TRBD2. Looked up from germline, CDR1 is LNHDA and CDR2 is SQIVND (reference sequence). There are 15 residues in the CDR3. The V and J ends lost 6 bases and 0 bases, in that order; junction bases with no gene match: 8.

This chain links TRBV30 with TRBJ2-5; a possible D gene is TRBD2 (6 bases). The closer fit of TRBJ2-7 to the DNA end suggests the J call may be wrong. The CDR3 covers 14 residues. CDR1 is GTSNPN and CDR2 is SVGIG in the germline V gene (reference sequence). The CDR3 DNA reads TGTGCCTGGAGTGTCTTGACTAGAGGAGTCGAGCAGTACTTC. Protein sequence: CAWSVLTRGVEQYF.

This chain joins TRBV7-2 and TRBJ2-1; TRBD2 is a possible D gene (6 bases). The CDR3 extends over 14 amino acids. Per germline, CDR1 SGHTA and CDR2 FQGNSA. The ends were cut back, 5 bases at V and 5 bases at J, with 13 bases in the middle. The CDR3 DNA reads TGTGCCAGCAGCCCGGCGGACTATAACAATGAGCAGTTCTTC. It is translated as CASSPADYNNEQFF.

The gene calls are TRBV2 and TRBJ1-2; D gene uncertain. CDR1 and CDR2 (germline): SNHLY, FYNNEI. CDR3 length: 13 residues. V lost 1 base, J lost 9 bases, and 12 bases lay in between. The CDR3 DNA reads as TGTGCCAGCAGTGAAGGTACCTGGCAGAGCTACACCTTC. Its translation is CASSEGTWQSYTF.

The gene calls are TRBV27 and TRBJ2-7; TRBD1 aligns across 8 bases. V lost 6 bases and J lost 3; bases outside the gene matches: 7. CDR1 is MNHEY, CDR2 SMNVEV, per germline (reference sequence). The CDR3 loop spans 14 amino acids. The CDR3: CASRDRTGYYEQYF. The CDR3 nucleotides are TGTGCCAGCAGAGACCGGACAGGGTACTACGAGCAGTACTTC.

The J gene is TRBJ2-7, the V gene TRBV19; TRBD2 agrees at 7 bases. This CDR3 spans 15 amino acids. V was clipped by 7 bases and J by 0 bases; unmatched bases: 9. Germline lookup yields CDR1 LNHDA and CDR2 SQIVND (reference sequence). The CDR3 reads CASNKRGTNSYEQYF. In nucleotides, the CDR3 is TGTGCCAGTAACAAAAGAGGGACTAACTCCTACGAGCAGTACTTC.

The CDR3 DNA reads as TGTGCCAGCAGCTCGGTTTACGCTGAAGCTTTCTTT. Its protein is CASSSVYAEAFF. The chain carries TRBV7-9 and TRBJ1-1; D gene ambiguous. Per germline, CDR1 SEHNR and CDR2 FQNEAQ (reference sequence). V gave up 4 bases and J gave up 6 bases, with 9 bases separating them. The CDR3 length is 12 residues.

This chain joins TRBV12-5 and TRBJ1-5, with a possible D match to TRBD1 (5 bases). There are 16 residues in the CDR3. Germline V gives CDR1 LGHNT, CDR2 FRNRAP. Deletions cut 6 bases from V and 0 bases from J, with 15 bases between. As DNA, the CDR3 is TGTGCTAGTGGCGGGGGGTTTGTTTATAGCAATCAGCCCCAGCATTTT. It codes for CASGGGFVYSNQPQHF.

The J gene is TRBJ2-6, the V gene TRBV4-1; maybe TRBD1 (6 bases). CDR1 is MGHRA, CDR2 YSYEKL, per germline. V was cut by 8 bases and J by 1 base, with 12 bases left in between. The CDR3 has 15 amino acids. The CDR3 nucleotides read TGCGCCAGCGGGACGGGACAATCTGGGGCCAACGTCCTGACTTTC. Amino acids: CASGTGQSGANVLTF.

V is TRBV19 and J is TRBJ2-2; 7 nucleotides align to TRBD2. The V gene's germline CDR1 is LNHDA and CDR2 SQIVND (reference sequence). J was trimmed by 3 bases and V by 6 bases; bases with no gene match: 10. This CDR3 comprises 16 residues. The CDR3 DNA follows: TGTGCCAGTAGGAGGTCGGGAGGACGATACACCGGGGAGCTGTTTTTT. This sequence encodes CASRRSGGRYTGELFF.

The V gene is TRBV7-2, the J gene TRBJ2-5; D remains ambiguous. The CDR3 is made up of 12 amino acids. The germline V gene encodes CDR1 SGHTA and CDR2 FQGNSA. Deletions cut 1 base from V and 2 bases from J, with 2 bases between. The CDR3 bases are TGTGCCAGCAGCTTAGTACAAGAGACCCAGTACTTC. It codes for CASSLVQETQYF.

The CDR3 here is CASDTGSYNEQFF. Written as DNA, the CDR3 is TGTGCCAGCGACACCGGCTCCTACAATGAGCAGTTCTTC. V and J are TRBV28 and TRBJ2-1; D ambiguous. The CDR3 covers 13 residues. Germline CDR1 MDHEN, CDR2 SYDVKM. V was shortened by 8 bases and J by 0 bases, with 8 bases between the two germline ends.

V and J are TRBV30 and TRBJ1-6, with D unresolved. The CDR3 is made up of 15 amino acids. The V end lost 5 bases, the J end lost 0 bases, and 11 bases lay between the germline ends. Germline loops: CDR1 GTSNPN, CDR2 SVGIG (reference sequence). The CDR3 sequence is CAWGPQDSYNSPLHF. The CDR3 DNA reads as TGTGCCTGGGGCCCTCAGGACTCCTATAATTCACCCCTCCACTTT.

This clone showed up just once. The CDR3 DNA sequence: TGTGCCAGTAGCCGGTTACTAGCGGGAGCAGATAATGAGCAGTTCTTC. The encoded protein is CASSRLLAGADNEQFF. The V gene is TRBV19, the J gene TRBJ2-1, with 11 bases that match TRBD2. J gave up 7 bases and V 6 bases, and 11 bases lay outside the gene matches. The germline CDR1 and CDR2 sequences are LNHDA and SQIVND (reference sequence). The CDR3 has 16 amino acids.

The gene calls are TRBV7-9 and TRBJ2-5, with 7 bases lining up with TRBD1. The CDR3 spans 14 residues. Trimming took 4 bases from V and 0 from J; bases not matched to a gene: 2. Germline V gene data show CDR1 as SEHNR and CDR2 as FQNEAQ (reference sequence). The CDR3 coding sequence is TGTGCCAGCAGCTCGGGGACAGACCAAGAGACCCAGTACTTC. Residues: CASSSGTDQETQYF.

The chain is built from TRBV7-9 and TRBJ2-5; TRBD2 matches 10 bases. Germline CDR1 and CDR2: SEHNR and FQNEAQ (reference sequence). This CDR3 region has 16 residues. J was trimmed by 2 bases and V by 5 bases; bases with no gene match: 8. The CDR3 sequence is CASSLRRTSGQETQYF. The CDR3 coding sequence is TGTGCCAGCAGCCTCCGACGGACTAGCGGACAAGAGACCCAGTACTTC.

The rearrangement uses TRBV27 and TRBJ1-1; 8 nucleotides line up with TRBD1. Germline trimming cut 5 bases from V and 0 bases from J; bases unmatched to any gene: 5. CDR3 size: 15 residues. CDR1 and CDR2 (germline): MNHEY, SMNVEV (reference sequence). CDR3 protein: CASSTDRDMNTEAFF. CDR3 in DNA: TGTGCCAGCAGTACGGACAGGGATATGAACACTGAAGCTTTCTTT.

This chain joins TRBV5-1 and TRBJ1-2, with 9 bases fitting TRBD1. Germline V gene lookup returns CDR1 SGHRS and CDR2 YFSETQ. The CDR3 has 14 amino acids. V gave up 4 bases and J gave up 8 bases; unmatched junction bases: 9. The CDR3 loop is CASSPGQGSFGYTF. The CDR3 nucleotides are TGCGCCAGCAGCCCAGGACAGGGGAGTTTCGGCTACACCTTC.